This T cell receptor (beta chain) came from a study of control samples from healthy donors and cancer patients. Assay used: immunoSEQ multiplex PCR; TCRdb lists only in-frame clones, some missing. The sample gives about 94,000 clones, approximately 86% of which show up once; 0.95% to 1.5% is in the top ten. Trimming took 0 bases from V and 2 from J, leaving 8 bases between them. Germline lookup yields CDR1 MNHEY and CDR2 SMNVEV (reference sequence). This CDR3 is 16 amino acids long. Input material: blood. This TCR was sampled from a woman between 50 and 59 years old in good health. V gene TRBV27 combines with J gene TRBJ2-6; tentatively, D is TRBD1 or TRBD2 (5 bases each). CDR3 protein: CASSLSRGAGANVLTF. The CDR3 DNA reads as TGTGCCAGCAGTTTATCGAGAGGGGCTGGGGCCAACGTCCTGACTTTC. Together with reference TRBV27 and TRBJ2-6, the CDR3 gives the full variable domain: EAQVTQNPRYLITVTGKKLTVTCSQNMNHEYMSWYRQDPGLGLRQIYYSMNVEVTDKGDVPEGYKVSRKEKRNFPLILESPSPNQTSLYFCASSLSRGAGANVLTFGAGSRLTVL.